This TCR beta chain is from a study of OX40 agonist ivuxolimab in advanced cancers. The wider study: Dose-escalation patients suffered from hepatocellular carcinoma, melanoma, renal cell or head and neck cancer.

The CDR3 is made up of 17 amino acids. CDR1 is MGHDK, CDR2 SYGVNS, per germline. The V gene lost 3 bases and the J gene lost 5 bases, with 22 bases spanning the gap. With respect to this clone: No antigen is known for it.

Peripheral blood came from all dose cohorts at three timepoints. Method: immunoSEQ multiplex PCR; TCRdb's copy keeps in-frame clones and lacks some. The sample carries more than 85,000 clones, approximately 90% recorded once. Study conclusions and caveats: Among the least clonally expanded were partial responders at 0.1-3.0 mg/kg. Both CD4+ and CD8+ T cell populations in blood had undergone clonal expansion by week 6 at 0.1 to 3.0 mg/kg.

The clonotype comes from an adult with an advanced solid tumor such as melanoma, head and neck, liver or kidney cancer. V is TRBV25-1 and J is TRBJ1-2, with D perhaps TRBD1 (6 bases). The starting material was CD4+ or CD8+ T cells sorted from blood, obtained in a trial of the OX40 agonist ivuxolimab. CDR3 amino acids: CASSERGAQGSRYGYTF. The DNA of the CDR3 is TGTGCCAGCAGTGAGCGGGGAGCGCAGGGGTCTCGGTATGGCTACACCTTC.